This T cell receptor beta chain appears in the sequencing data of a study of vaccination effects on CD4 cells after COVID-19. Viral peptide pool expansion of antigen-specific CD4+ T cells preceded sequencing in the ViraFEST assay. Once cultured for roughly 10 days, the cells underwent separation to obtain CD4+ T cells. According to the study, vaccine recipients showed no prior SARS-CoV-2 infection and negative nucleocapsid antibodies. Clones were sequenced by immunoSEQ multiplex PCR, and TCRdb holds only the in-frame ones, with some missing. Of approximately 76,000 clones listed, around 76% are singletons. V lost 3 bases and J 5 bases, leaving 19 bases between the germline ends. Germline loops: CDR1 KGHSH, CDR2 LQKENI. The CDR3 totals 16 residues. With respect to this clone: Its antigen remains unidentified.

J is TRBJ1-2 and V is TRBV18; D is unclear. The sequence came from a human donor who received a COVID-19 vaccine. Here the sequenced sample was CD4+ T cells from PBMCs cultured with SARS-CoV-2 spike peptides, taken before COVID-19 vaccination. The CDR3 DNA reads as TGTGCCAGCTCACCGACGAGTATGGTCGGGGAATATGGCTACACCTTC. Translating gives CASSPTSMVGEYGYTF. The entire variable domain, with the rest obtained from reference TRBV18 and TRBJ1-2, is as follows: NAGVMQNPRHLVRRRGQEARLRCSPMKGHSHVYWYRQLPEEGLKFMVYLQKENIIDESGMPKERFSAEFPKEGPSILRIQQVVRGDSAAYFCASSPTSMVGEYGYTFGSGTRLTVV.